This entry concerns a single T cell receptor beta chain. Its antigen is still unknown. There are no base qualities to consult, and no much larger clone falls within one base. This sample was taken from a study of cytomegalovirus exposure and HLA in healthy donors (dated by TCRdb to about 2017). General notes on the study: According to an earlier analysis of 450 to 650 of the donors, roughly 180 million T cells yielded 100 million or so unique TCR beta sequences and about 300 Gb of sequence data. An early release that covered about 600 HLA-typed donors contained approximately 300 gigabases of sequencing data and 80 million or so unique TCR sequences. Of the 300 to 450 genotyped donors, approximately 83% fell in the genetic ancestry cluster associated with self-reported Caucasian donors. The study was designed to test whether signatures of past pathogen exposure could be identified by cataloging public T cell receptors. The study profiled the T cell repertoires of hundreds of subjects by immunosequencing and related them to cytomegalovirus serostatus. Besides the first cohort of approximately 670 subjects, a separate validation cohort made up of 120 different subjects was used. High-throughput TCR immunosequencing, statistical association of individual TCRs with disease status, and machine learning were combined to predict cytomegalovirus infection status. A later analysis re-examined previously published TCR beta repertoires from hundreds of donors and added high-resolution HLA genotyping to investigate patterns of TCR occurrence. Rather than using new phenotypic data, the later analysis identified candidate immune exposures from TCR beta sequences and from how often those sequences occurred across donors. To decide whether each TCR beta V gene segment behaved as functional or pseudogenic, an earlier analysis of some 600 of the donors relied on high-throughput TCR beta sequencing. Donor age, sex, ethnicity and CMV serostatus were collected together with the repertoire data. In a later genetic analysis, genome-wide SNP genotypes for about 55% of the 666 donors were used, and that subset was treated as a discovery cohort. All discovery cohort repertoires had been generated on a single sequencing platform. Class I and class II HLA loci were covered by the typing at four-digit resolution. The number of typed donors differed by locus: about 620-640 for A, B, C, DRB1 and DQB1; approximately 520 for DQA1; 600 to 610 for DPA1; and some 430 for DPB1. A handful of DR-DQ haplotypes were handled as single units for association and clustering because linkage in the cohort was strong. Across about 370 genotyped donors of the cohort, an average of approximately 220,000 unique TCR beta nucleotide sequences per donor were sequenced, and roughly a sixth of those sequences were non-productive.

Paper-wide results and their limitations: Broadly in line with IMGT annotations, most TCR beta V segments showed up in productive rearrangements about 87% or about 30% of the time in an earlier analysis of around 550 of the donors. A further reported finding was that TCR beta sequences accurately predicted the HLA-A and HLA-B alleles for most subjects in the first cohort. A cluster of highly shared sequence variants was judged likely to represent a technical artifact of the sequencing pipeline. When HLA alleles, especially DR and DQ, strongly co-occurred, TCR associations were difficult to assign to individual alleles. The cohort was sequenced for TCR beta chains only, and without alpha or paired-chain data the features that could be detected were limited. Presence/absence analyses assumed roughly uniform sequencing depth across donors, an assumption that may not hold. The only immune exposure information available for the cohort was CMV serostatus. The 87-base-pair reads could not distinguish some IMGT-functional V segments, including TRBV6-2 and TRBV6-3, so those segments were excluded. The classifier was reported to diagnose cytomegalovirus status with high specificity and sensitivity in both the original and validation cohorts. While some public TCRs were present in many individuals, most TCR sequences turned up only very rarely across donors. Because HLA typing was missing for some donors at each locus, association tests included only the typed subset. The study gave a list of 150 to 200 TCR beta chains associated with cytomegalovirus. A few of the identified cytomegalovirus-associated TCR beta chains were confirmed in vitro to be specific for cytomegalovirus antigens. Compared with equally common non-associated chains, HLA-associated TCR beta chains in a later analysis were more clonally expanded and had lower generation probabilities. Correlated functional status among segregating V segments might reflect linkage disequilibrium, but an unknown experimental factor could not be ruled out. A later analysis associated 15,000 to 20,000 TCR beta sequences with specific HLA alleles at a false discovery rate of 0.05. A later analysis found that TCR association rates varied across HLA loci, with DRB1 alleles showing the most associated TCRs and HLA-C alleles the fewest. V-gene and J-gene trimming of TCR beta chains was associated with a missense DCLRE1C variant in a later genetic analysis, and the association was replicated in an independent cohort. Because counts were too low, about 18 rarely observed V segments, including chromosome 9 orphons, were left out of the earlier analysis of several hundred of the donors. In a later analysis, most CMV-associated TCR beta chains were found to appear HLA-restricted, with HLA associations seemingly driven largely by CMV exposure. According to the authors, the approach could potentially be generalized to other disease states and immunological phenotypes. In a later genetic analysis, fewer N-insertions in productive TCRs were reported among donors in an Asian-associated ancestry cluster than the roughly 710-donor mean. Several of the top co-occurrence clusters appeared to be linked to parvovirus B19, influenza, CMV and Epstein-Barr virus, according to a later analysis.

The cohort comprised 670 or so healthy bone marrow donors. All cohort members were sampled while nominally healthy, although unrecorded immune exposures were likely present. The donor tested CMV seropositive and was one of the 289 seropositive cohort members. A peripheral blood sample was collected from each donor, and TCR beta sequencing was performed on peripheral blood mononuclear cells. Genomic DNA was extracted from the blood cell samples with the Qiagen DNeasy Blood Extraction Kit. From the germline V gene (reference sequence), CDR1 is LNHDA and CDR2 is SQIVND. From the cysteine up to the phenylalanine, the CDR3 has a length of 14 residues. Just the 42-base CDR3 DNA is kept, in frame starting at base 1. Germline trimming: 6 bases from V, 1 base from J; junction bases outside gene matches: 3. The library was built by means of the immunoSEQ multiplex PCR assay. For the multiplex PCR, a mixture combining 60 forward primers for TCR Vbeta segments and 13 reverse primers for TCR Jbeta segments was used. The CDR3 region of rearranged TCR beta genes was amplified from genomic DNA with a multiplex PCR assay. Amplified TCR beta libraries were sequenced as 87-base-pair reads on the Illumina HiSeq System. In the original analysis: A later analysis tallied roughly 80 million unique TCR beta chains across the 660 or so repertoires, and around 9.9 million of those chains were shared by two or more donors. A nearest-neighbor algorithm error-corrected the raw reads and collapsed the reads into unique sequences, merging closely related sequences to remove PCR and sequencing errors. V, D and J gene segments were assigned by aligning CDR3 sequences to IMGT reference sequences. For a sequence to be retained, a match of at least six nucleotides was required to both a V gene segment and a J gene segment. Rearrangements were classified as productive when the CDR3 lacked stop codons and remained in frame with V and J, and all other rearrangements were classified as non-productive. Following IMGT convention, CDR3 was defined as the stretch from the second conserved V-encoded cysteine up to the conserved J-encoded phenylalanine. Sequences without an unambiguous match to a single V gene segment were excluded from the earlier analysis of about 640 of the donors. In an earlier analysis of 587 of the donors, V segments were called functional above 56.7% productive rearrangements and were called segregating when the between-donor standard deviation exceeded 5%. A statistical classification framework was built to diagnose cytomegalovirus status from the catalog of TCR beta chain sequences. In a later analysis, TCR nucleotide sequences were compared against IMGT/GENE-DB human TR gene sequences so that V and J genes could be assigned. Using the TCRdist pipeline, a later analysis assigned CDR3 sequences along with most-parsimonious VDJ recombination scenarios. In a later analysis, each TCR beta chain was defined by its CDR3 amino acid sequence together with its V-gene family, and reads without a unique V-gene family were excluded. A later analysis removed 600 or so highly shared, low-generation-probability nucleotide sequences to deal with suspected cross-contamination and a sequencing artifact. In a later analysis, a clonal expansion index was calculated for each public chain from normalized within-repertoire ranks of inferred template counts. Generation probabilities in a later analysis came from a VDJ recombination model fitted to out-of-frame rearrangements, and those results were checked against IGoR. A later analysis scored TCR-TCR, TCR-HLA and TCR-CMV co-occurrence with hypergeometric tests, applying a repertoire-size bias correction to TCR pairs. False discovery rates were estimated in a later analysis by permuting HLA or CMV assignments 20 times. In a later analysis, co-occurring TCRs were grouped using DBSCAN, and TCRdist sequence similarity was added for clustering within HLA-allele-positive subsets. Repertoires with fewer than 30,000 or more than 120,000 public chains, plus five repertoires with anomalous nucleotide sharing, were excluded from co-occurrence clustering. TCRdb retrieved this table from immuneACCESS and kept in-frame rearrangements only. Not all clones are present; in checked studies, unresolved V genes account for under half, and no reason is known for the remainder. V, J and clone size reflect that table, while D and trimming were determined from the DNA. The table for this sample lists under 200,000 clones; about 75% of them were counted only once. The top ten clonotypes cover about 14% of the sample.

The sequenced sample was PBMCs. The V and J genes are TRBV19 and TRBJ1-1, with 9 middle bases fitting TRBD1. The sequence was collected from a man aged 45-65 years in good health and CMV-seropositive. The nucleotide sequence is given as TGTGCCAGTAGCCAGACAGGGGGGAACACTGAAGCTTTCTTT. Its translation reads: CASSQTGGNTEAFF.